Below are 27 T cell receptor beta chains sequenced from a single sample in a study of blood T cell repertoires in COVID-19. The assay was immunoSEQ multiplex PCR, and TCRdb's table has in-frame clones only and misses some. The table lists about 220,000 clones, about 82% of them singletons. The sequenced sample consisted of peripheral blood. These receptors all come from an older woman with COVID-19, enrolled during active disease.

This sequence joins TRBV12-3 or TRBV12-4 and TRBJ2-7; 7 positions match TRBD1. J was trimmed by 3 bases and V by 11 bases; bases with no gene match: 1. The CDR3 extends over 10 amino acids. CDR3 protein: CARQGYEQYF. The CDR3 DNA is TGTGCCCGACAGGGCTACGAGCAGTACTTC.

The rearrangement joins TRBV10-3 to TRBJ1-1; 7 bases are shared with TRBD1. J gave up 1 base and V 4 bases, and 6 bases lay outside the gene matches. Germline V gene lookup returns CDR1 ENHRY and CDR2 SYGVKD. This CDR3 has 15 residues. CDR3 in amino acids: CAISGPEGANTEAFF. The DNA for the CDR3 is TGTGCCATCAGTGGGCCCGAGGGGGCGAACACTGAAGCTTTCTTT.

The rearrangement joins TRBV7-3 to TRBJ1-1, with D maybe TRBD1 (5 bases). The CDR3 contains 16 residues. The germline gives CDR1 SGHTA, CDR2 FQGTGA. Trimming shortened V by 8 bases and J by 5 bases, and 24 bases separated the two germline ends. The DNA of the CDR3 is TGTGCCAGCCGCCCCTCTGGGGGGACGAGTGGGACTGAAGCTTTCTTT. It translates to CASRPSGGTSGTEAFF.

The chain is built from TRBV2 and TRBJ1-1; 7 bases are shared with TRBD1. The germline CDR1 and CDR2 sequences are SNHLY and FYNNEI. With 6 bases clipped from V and 0 bases from J, the junction kept 4 bases outside the gene matches. This CDR3 region has 14 residues. The CDR3 coding sequence is TGTGCCAGCAGGGGGACAGTTTTGAACACTGAAGCTTTCTTT. Its protein product is CASRGTVLNTEAFF.

In this sample, this clone turned up a few times. The chain couples TRBV18 to TRBJ1-5; D gene ambiguous. The V end lost 4 bases, the J end lost 3 bases, and 7 bases lay between the germline ends. CDR1 KGHSH and CDR2 LQKENI come from the germline V gene. CDR3 length: 13 amino acids. The CDR3 here is CASSRGANQPQHF. CDR3 bases: TGTGCCAGCTCACGAGGTGCCAATCAGCCCCAGCATTTT.

This clone was counted a few times. The chain has TRBV7-9 and TRBJ2-1, with 9 positions matching TRBD2. Germline V CDR1 and CDR2: SEHNR, FQNEAQ (reference sequence). CDR3 length equals 17 residues. Germline trimming cut 0 bases from V and 10 bases from J; bases unmatched to any gene: 13. In DNA, the CDR3 is TGTGCCAGCAGCTTAGCGACCCAGCGGGGGGTAGTTCGGGAGCAGTTCTTC. Translated: CASSLATQRGVVREQFF. The variable domain in full, with the rest retrieved from reference TRBV7-9 and TRBJ2-1, is DTGVSQNPRHKITKRGQNVTFRCDPISEHNRLYWYRQTLGQGPEFLTYFQNEAQLEKSRLLSDRFSAERPKGSFSTLEIQRTEQGDSAMYLCASSLATQRGVVREQFFGPGTRLTVL.

The chain couples TRBV6-4 to TRBJ2-3; TRBD2 might be the D (5 bases). There are 15 residues in the CDR3. CDR1 and CDR2 from the germline V gene are MRHNA and SNTAGT. V lost 0 bases to trimming and J lost 5 bases, with 12 bases between them. The CDR3 loop reads CASSDSIGVGDTQYF. In DNA form, the CDR3 reads TGTGCCAGCAGTGACTCGATCGGGGTCGGAGATACGCAGTATTTT.

The chain has TRBV6-5 and TRBJ2-3; D is unclear. Trimming took off 0 bases at V and 2 bases at J, with 9 bases between the two ends. Germline CDR1 MNHEY, CDR2 SVGAGI. The CDR3 length is 15 residues. The CDR3 here is CASSYSWHNTDTQYF. The DNA of the CDR3 is TGTGCCAGCAGTTACTCTTGGCACAACACAGATACGCAGTATTTT.

The chain uses TRBV6-2 or TRBV6-3 and TRBJ1-5; D may be TRBD1 (5 bases). Between the trimmed V and J ends, which lost 4 bases and 0 bases, there was a span of 10 bases. The germline V gene has CDR1 MNHEY and CDR2 SVGEGT. There are 15 residues in the CDR3. The CDR3 nucleotides are TGTGCCAGCAGTTCAAGACAGATTAGCAATCAGCCCCAGCATTTT. Protein: CASSSRQISNQPQHF.

V gene TRBV7-2 combines with J gene TRBJ2-2; TRBD1 matches 11 bases. This CDR3 has 17 amino acids. After removal of 1 base from V and 7 bases from J, the junction contained 8 bases not matched to a gene. Per germline, CDR1 SGHTA and CDR2 FQGNSA. As DNA, the CDR3 is TGTGCCAGCAGCTTAGTTGGGACAGGGGGGATCGGCGGGGAGCTGTTTTTT. Its translation: CASSLVGTGGIGGELFF.

The sample holds a few counts of this clone. The CDR3 loop is CSVQGGGGHGYTF. As DNA, the CDR3 is TGCAGCGTCCAAGGTGGAGGGGGCCATGGCTACACCTTC. This rearrangement joins TRBV29-1 to TRBJ1-2, with 7 bases fitting TRBD1. This CDR3 contains 13 residues. The V gene's germline CDR1 is SQVTM and CDR2 ANQGSEA. V lost 6 bases and J lost 6; bases outside the gene matches: 10.

V is TRBV11-2 and J is TRBJ1-3, with TRBD1 as a possible D gene (6 bases). Trimming removed 2 bases from V and 2 bases from J, with 7 bases in between. The V gene's germline CDR1 is SGHAT and CDR2 FQNNGV. This CDR3 region has 14 residues. CDR3 in amino acids: CASSLQGTGNTIYF. The CDR3 nucleotides read TGTGCCAGCAGCTTACAGGGGACTGGAAACACCATATATTTT. The full variable domain, its missing parts supplied by reference TRBV11-2 and TRBJ1-3, is EAGVAQSPRYKIIEKRQSVAFWCNPISGHATLYWYQQILGQGPKLLIQFQNNGVVDDSQLPKDRFSAERLKGVDSTLKIQPAKLEDSAVYLCASSLQGTGNTIYFGEGSWLTVV.

The gene calls are TRBV3-1 (or the pseudogene TRBV3-2) and TRBJ1-2; 8 nucleotides match TRBD1. CDR1 and CDR2 (germline): LGHDT, YNNKEL (reference sequence). The CDR3 is 16 amino acids. V dropped 3 bases and J dropped 1; count of bases not matched to a gene: 7. CDR3 loop: CASSHQGAVFNYGYTF. Here the CDR3 DNA reads TGTGCCAGCAGCCACCAGGGGGCCGTCTTTAACTATGGCTACACCTTC.

V gene TRBV9 combines with J gene TRBJ1-1; 8 bases map to TRBD1. Germline CDR1 SGDLS, CDR2 YYNGEE. Unmatched junction bases numbered 12, after V lost 4 bases and J lost 4 bases. This CDR3 has 16 residues. The chain's CDR3 is CASSSQGQGAFTEAFF. DNA for the CDR3: TGTGCCAGCAGCTCACAAGGGCAGGGGGCGTTCACTGAAGCTTTCTTT.

This clone was recorded once. V gene TRBV7-2 combines with J gene TRBJ1-5, with a tentative D call TRBD1 (6 bases). The germline V gene encodes CDR1 SGHTA and CDR2 FQGNSA. The CDR3 runs 13 residues. V was clipped by 5 bases and J by 3 bases, with 8 bases between them. The CDR3 loop is CASSRTDNQPQHF. The CDR3 region has the DNA TGTGCCAGCAGCAGGACAGACAATCAGCCCCAGCATTTT.

This chain joins TRBV10-3 and TRBJ1-3; D is ambiguous. The V end was cut by 7 bases, the J end by 4 bases, with 8 bases between. This CDR3 contains 12 residues. Germline assignment: CDR1 ENHRY and CDR2 SYGVKD. The CDR3 loop reads CAIIDPGNTIYF. The CDR3 nucleotides read TGTGCCATCATTGACCCAGGAAACACCATATATTTT.

This CDR3 is CASSQILPGQGYEKLFF. The DNA for the CDR3 is TGTGCCAGCAGCCAAATTCTACCGGGACAGGGATATGAAAAACTGTTTTTT. V gene TRBV3-1 (or the pseudogene TRBV3-2) combines with J gene TRBJ1-4; 9 bases are shared with TRBD1. Trimming cost V 2 bases and J 6 bases; bases outside gene matches: 10. The CDR3 is 17 residues long. CDR1 and CDR2 from the germline V gene are LGHDT and YNNKEL (reference sequence).

The chain carries TRBV24-1 and TRBJ2-2; 7 bases are shared with TRBD1. V lost 9 bases and J lost 3; bases outside the gene matches: 6. Germline assignment: CDR1 KGHDR and CDR2 SFDVKD. The CDR3 length is 14 residues. The CDR3, as DNA: TGTGCCACCGGAAGGACAGGCGACACCGGGGAGCTGTTTTTT. Its translation: CATGRTGDTGELFF.

The chain carries TRBV19 and TRBJ1-2; D perhaps matches TRBD1 (5 bases). CDR1 and CDR2 (germline): LNHDA, SQIVND (reference sequence). CDR3 length: 14 amino acids. V was cut by 7 bases and J by 2 bases, with 14 bases left in between. Here the CDR3 DNA reads TGTGCCAGTAATCAGGGAATAGAAAACTATGGCTACACCTTC. Translation: CASNQGIENYGYTF.

The J gene is TRBJ1-4, the V gene TRBV7-9; 7 bases map to TRBD1. The CDR3 spans 15 residues. Germline lookup yields CDR1 SEHNR and CDR2 FQNEAQ (reference sequence). V shed 2 bases, J shed 5 bases, and the junction held 5 bases outside the gene matches. This CDR3 is CASSLRGHWNEKLFF. In DNA, the CDR3 is TGTGCCAGCAGCTTAAGGGGGCACTGGAATGAAAAACTGTTTTTT. The entire variable domain, with the rest obtained from reference TRBV7-9 and TRBJ1-4, is as follows: DTGVSQNPRHKITKRGQNVTFRCDPISEHNRLYWYRQTLGQGPEFLTYFQNEAQLEKSRLLSDRFSAERPKGSFSTLEIQRTEQGDSAMYLCASSLRGHWNEKLFFGSGTQLSVL.

This clone came up a few times. This chain connects TRBV4-1 to TRBJ1-2; a possible D gene is TRBD1 (5 bases). The CDR3 totals 15 residues. Germline CDR1 MGHRA, CDR2 YSYEKL. V lost 0 bases to trimming and J lost 7 bases, with 15 bases between them. The CDR3 sequence is CASSQDLRGFGGYTF. In DNA, the CDR3 is TGCGCCAGCAGCCAAGATCTTCGGGGGTTCGGTGGCTACACCTTC.

The V call is TRBV7-2, the J call TRBJ2-1, with 9 bases matching TRBD1. This CDR3 has 14 residues. Germline CDR1 SGHTA, CDR2 FQGNSA. Losses at the gene ends were 3 bases for V and 6 bases for J; bases not matched to a gene: 3. CDR3 region: CASSFGQGFNEQFF. The CDR3 DNA is TGTGCCAGCAGCTTTGGACAGGGGTTCAATGAGCAGTTCTTC. The full variable domain, rest sourced from reference TRBV7-2 and TRBJ2-1, is GAGVSQSPSNKVTEKGKDVELRCDPISGHTALYWYRQSLGQGLEFLIYFQGNSAPDKSGLPSDRFSAERTGGSVSTLTIQRTQQEDSAVYLCASSFGQGFNEQFFGPGTRLTVL.

The J gene is TRBJ2-7, the V gene TRBV3-1 (or the pseudogene TRBV3-2); TRBD2 matches at 7 bases. With V trimmed by 2 bases and J by 3 bases, 4 bases remained unmatched. Germline CDR1 reads LGHDT; CDR2 reads YNNKEL (reference sequence). The CDR3 covers 14 residues. The DNA of the CDR3 is TGTGCCAGCAGCCAAAATGCGGGAGACTACGAGCAGTACTTC. Protein: CASSQNAGDYEQYF.

This chain joins TRBV5-4 and TRBJ2-5, with D possibly matching TRBD1 (6 bases). The V gene lost 4 bases and the J gene lost 1 base, with 17 bases spanning the gap. This CDR3 region has 16 residues. The V gene's germline CDR1 is SGHNT and CDR2 YYREEE (reference sequence). CDR3 sequence: CASSRGAGAVQETQYF. DNA for the CDR3: TGTGCCAGCAGCCGAGGGGCAGGGGCGGTCCAAGAGACCCAGTACTTC.

CDR3 sequence reads: CASSGQGPTVEKLFF. DNA of the CDR3: TGTGCCAGCTCAGGACAGGGGCCGACTGTCGAAAAACTGTTTTTT. The genes are TRBV18 and TRBJ1-4, with 9 nucleotides matching TRBD1. The germline V gene encodes CDR1 KGHSH and CDR2 LQKENI. V shed 5 bases and J 8 bases; nucleotides not matched to a gene: 9. There are 15 residues in the CDR3. Filled out from reference TRBV18 and TRBJ1-4, the complete variable domain reads NAGVMQNPRHLVRRRGQEARLRCSPMKGHSHVYWYRQLPEEGLKFMVYLQKENIIDESGMPKERFSAEFPKEGPSILRIQQVVRGDSAAYFCASSGQGPTVEKLFFGSGTQLSVL.

The chain employs TRBV6-4 and TRBJ2-5; D remains unclear. Germline V gene sequence: CDR1 MRHNA, CDR2 SNTAGT. V lost 2 bases to trimming and J lost 5 bases, with 9 bases between them. CDR3 length: 13 amino acids. The CDR3 sequence is CASSDGIGETQYF. DNA for the CDR3: TGTGCCAGCAGTGACGGTATCGGGGAGACCCAGTACTTC.

The chain is built from TRBV27 and TRBJ1-2, with TRBD1 matching over 7 bases. Losses at the gene ends were 5 bases for V and 3 bases for J; bases not matched to a gene: 3. The V gene's germline CDR1 is MNHEY and CDR2 SMNVEV (reference sequence). The CDR3 has 13 amino acids. This CDR3 reads CASSPGGHYGYTF. In DNA, the CDR3 is TGTGCCAGCAGTCCAGGGGGGCACTATGGCTACACCTTC.